The rows below give T cell receptor beta chains drawn from one sample of a study of shared clonotypes between healthy human individuals. Sequenced by immunoSEQ multiplex PCR; TCRdb stores in-frame clones only, minus some. The sample consists of around 650,000 clones, roughly 96% of them appearing once. Sample: naive CD8+ T cells sorted from blood. The receptors were sampled from a young woman in good health. Both conserved end residues are part of each CDR3. The D gene is left open where the match is weak. Clone size appears in some rows only: once, few, many, or a class for an expanded clone.

d_gene	j_gene	abundance	v_gene	CDR3aa	CDR3nt
.	TRBJ1-5	.	TRBV7-6	CASSLRLNQPQHF	TGTGCCAGCAGCTTACGCCTAAATCAGCCCCAGCATTTT
.	TRBJ2-7	.	TRBV2	CASSEELSYEQYF	TGTGCCAGCAGTGAAGAATTAAGCTACGAGCAGTACTTC
.	TRBJ2-7	.	TRBV27	CASSGFPGEQYF	TGTGCCAGTTCAGGGTTCCCGGGGGAGCAGTACTTC
.	TRBJ2-7	.	TRBV2	CASSPAPYEQYF	TGTGCCAGCAGCCCAGCCCCCTACGAGCAGTACTTC
TRBD2	TRBJ2-3	once	TRBV7-9	CASSLGLAGYTDTQYF	TGTGCCAGCAGCCTGGGACTAGCGGGGTACACAGATACGCAGTATTTT
TRBD1	TRBJ1-1	.	TRBV6-1	CASSPDRGGILEAFF	TGTGCCAGCAGTCCGGACAGGGGAGGTATCCTTGAAGCTTTCTTT
.	TRBJ1-5	.	TRBV6-1	CASSEGWAAQPQHF	TGTGCCAGCAGTGAGGGGTGGGCCGCTCAGCCCCAGCATTTT
TRBD2	TRBJ2-7	once	TRBV14	CASSPASGRVYEQYF	TGTGCCAGCAGCCCCGCGAGCGGGAGAGTTTACGAGCAGTACTTC
.	TRBJ1-5	.	TRBV28	CASSLRMGNQPQHF	TGTGCCAGCAGTCTACGGATGGGCAATCAGCCCCAGCATTTT
TRBD2	TRBJ2-1	.	TRBV7-2	CASSSELAGGPWLYNEQFF	TGTGCCAGCAGCTCGGAACTAGCGGGAGGGCCTTGGCTATACAATGAGCAGTTCTTC
.	TRBJ1-1	.	TRBV7-9	CASSLDRNTEAFF	TGTGCCAGCAGCTTGGACAGAAACACTGAAGCTTTCTTT
TRBD1	TRBJ1-5	once	TRBV28	CASRLTRDSSNQPQHF	TGTGCCAGCAGACTGACGCGGGACAGTAGCAATCAGCCCCAGCATTTT
.	TRBJ1-4	.	TRBV28	CASSPREFRGEKLFF	TGTGCCAGCAGTCCCAGGGAGTTTAGGGGTGAAAAACTGTTTTTT
.	TRBJ2-3	.	TRBV4-1	CASSQTSSDTQYF	TGCGCCAGCAGCCAGACTAGTTCAGATACGCAGTATTTT
TRBD2	TRBJ2-3	.	TRBV7-9	CASSPRGAGESDTQYF	TGTGCCAGCAGCCCCCGTGGTGCGGGAGAATCAGATACGCAGTATTTT
TRBD1	TRBJ1-1	.	TRBV10-3	CAIREIQGAGNTEAFF	TGTGCCATCAGAGAGATACAGGGGGCGGGTAACACTGAAGCTTTCTTT
TRBD1	TRBJ2-7	.	TRBV2	CASSESRDRATYEQYF	TGTGCCAGCAGTGAATCTCGAGACAGGGCTACCTACGAGCAGTACTTC
TRBD2	TRBJ2-4	.	TRBV5-1	CASSFTRLGASGYVKNIQYF	TGCGCCAGCAGCTTTACCAGATTGGGGGCTAGCGGGTATGTCAAAAACATTCAGTACTTC
.	TRBJ2-7	.	TRBV7-9	CASSLVVRSSYEQYF	TGTGCCAGCAGCTTAGTAGTCAGAAGCTCCTACGAGCAGTACTTC
TRBD1	TRBJ2-7	.	TRBV2	CASSLDRGTLEQYF	TGTGCCAGCAGTTTGGACAGGGGAACCCTCGAGCAGTACTTC
TRBD1	TRBJ1-2	.	TRBV27	CASSSTGSGYGYTF	TGTGCCAGCAGTTCGACAGGGTCCGGCTATGGCTACACCTTC
.	TRBJ1-2	.	TRBV13	CASSAGTEVIYGYTF	TGTGCCAGCAGTGCCGGGACGGAGGTGATCTATGGCTACACCTTC
TRBD2	TRBJ2-3	.	TRBV6-6	CASSPREDADTQYF	TGTGCCAGCAGTCCCCGGGAGGACGCAGATACGCAGTATTTT
TRBD2	TRBJ2-7	once	TRBV14	CASSQLAGGGYEQYF	TGTGCCAGCAGCCAACTAGCGGGAGGGGGCTACGAGCAGTACTTC
.	TRBJ1-2	.	TRBV19	CASSFGPLDSAYGYTF	TGTGCCAGTAGTTTCGGACCCCTGGACAGCGCCTATGGCTACACCTTC
.	TRBJ2-5	.	TRBV4-1	CASSQDELEPSEQYF	TGCGCCAGCAGCCAAGATGAGTTAGAGCCCTCTGAGCAGTACTTC
TRBD1	TRBJ2-1	.	TRBV9	CASSATGEYYNEQFF	TGTGCCAGCAGCGCCACAGGGGAATACTACAATGAGCAGTTCTTC